This TCR beta chain was identified during a study of blood T cell repertoires in COVID-19. Whole-study context: The study drew acute and convalescent COVID-19 samples from the United States, Italy and Spain. T cells, B-cell-depleted T cells, or PBMCs provided the cDNA or gDNA that served as material.

This CDR3 is built from 16 residues. From germline, CDR1 is SGHAT and CDR2 FQNNGV. With V trimmed by 5 bases and J by 1 base, 7 bases remained unmatched. Using immunoSEQ multiplex PCR, the repertoire was profiled, and TCRdb retains in-frame clones only, with some absent. The data contain more than 110,000 clones, over 60% of them singletons. The study recruited people aged about 18 to 95 years across around 23 US areas. Recovered participants had two consecutive negative NP/OP PCR tests, healthcare professional clearance, or symptom resolution. The chain has TRBV11-2 and TRBJ2-5; 10 positions agree with TRBD2. The sequenced sample was PBMCs or T cells enriched from blood (not recorded which). The clonotype comes from a woman aged 45-65 years who had recovered from COVID-19. The CDR3 loop reads CASSQIAGGLQETQYF. CDR3 nucleotides: TGTGCCAGCAGCCAAATAGCGGGGGGACTCCAAGAGACCCAGTACTTC.